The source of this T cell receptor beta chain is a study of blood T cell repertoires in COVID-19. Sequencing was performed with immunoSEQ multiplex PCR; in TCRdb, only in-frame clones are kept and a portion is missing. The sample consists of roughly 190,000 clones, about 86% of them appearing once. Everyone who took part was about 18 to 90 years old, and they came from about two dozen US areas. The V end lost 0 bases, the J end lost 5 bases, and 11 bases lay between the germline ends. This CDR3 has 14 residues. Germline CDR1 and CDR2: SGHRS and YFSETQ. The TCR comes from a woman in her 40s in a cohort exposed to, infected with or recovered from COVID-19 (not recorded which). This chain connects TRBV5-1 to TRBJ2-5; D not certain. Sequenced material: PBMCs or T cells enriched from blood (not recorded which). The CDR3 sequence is CASSLEASRETQYF. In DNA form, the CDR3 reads TGCGCCAGCAGCTTGGAGGCCTCTAGGGAGACCCAGTACTTC.